The rows below give T cell receptor beta chains drawn from one sample of a study of technical replicates of blood from a few donors. The repertoire was sequenced with immunoSEQ multiplex PCR; TCRdb's copy has only in-frame clones and lacks some. The sample yields tens of thousands of clones, over 90% seen once. Sequenced material: PBMCs. The origin of the receptors is a human donor in good health. Some clones in this sample may be carry-over from other donors' samples. CDR3s leave out the opening cysteine and the closing phenylalanine or tryptophan. Each record gives: J gene, V gene, CDR3 length, clone size, D gene, CDR3 protein. D genes are given only for firm matches. For some rows the clone size is stated as once, few or many, or as a class when expanded; others skip it.

J: TRBJ2-7; V: TRBV2; length: 11; size: -; D: -; CDR3: ASKTDTAYEQY
J: TRBJ1-2; V: TRBV12-5; length: 11; size: -; D: TRBD1; CDR3: ASGLGTVGGYT
J: TRBJ2-6; V: TRBV10-3; length: 17; size: -; D: TRBD1; CDR3: AISESSGQANSGANVLT
J: TRBJ2-7; V: TRBV7-9; length: 16; size: -; D: TRBD2; CDR3: ASSHRGLAGGSSYEQY
J: TRBJ2-3; V: TRBV5-4; length: 14; size: once; D: TRBD2; CDR3: ASSPQAGASTDTQY
J: TRBJ2-6; V: TRBV5-6; length: 17; size: -; D: -; CDR3: ASSLNIGVVSSGANVLT
J: TRBJ2-2; V: TRBV18; length: 16; size: -; D: TRBD2; CDR3: ASSSTGTSGVNTGELF
J: TRBJ1-2; V: TRBV5-6; length: 13; size: once; D: TRBD1; CDR3: ASSLGLQGPHGYT
J: TRBJ2-1; V: TRBV29-1; length: 12; size: -; D: TRBD2; CDR3: SVCGSPSYNEQF
J: TRBJ2-3; V: TRBV5-1; length: 13; size: -; D: -; CDR3: ASSLDFVHTDTQY
J: TRBJ2-6; V: TRBV5-1; length: 14; size: -; D: -; CDR3: ASSHGSGAGANVLT
J: TRBJ2-6; V: TRBV19; length: 14; size: -; D: -; CDR3: ASSIAGALGANVLT
J: TRBJ2-1; V: TRBV5-6; length: 11; size: -; D: -; CDR3: ASSLYSLNEQF
J: TRBJ1-5; V: TRBV12-5; length: 13; size: once; D: -; CDR3: ASGLLFGADQPQH
J: TRBJ1-5; V: TRBV7-9; length: 11; size: few; D: -; CDR3: ASSLNTNGPQH
J: TRBJ2-7; V: TRBV27; length: 12; size: -; D: -; CDR3: ASSLSIRGYEQY
J: TRBJ1-6; V: TRBV9; length: 13; size: -; D: -; CDR3: ASSAGTLYNSPLH
J: TRBJ2-7; V: TRBV5-1; length: 11; size: -; D: -; CDR3: ASSARPSYEQY
J: TRBJ2-7; V: TRBV10-3; length: 13; size: -; D: TRBD1; CDR3: ATRISRTGSYEQY
J: TRBJ2-5; V: TRBV5-1; length: 12; size: -; D: -; CDR3: ASRLSGGPETQY
J: TRBJ2-2; V: TRBV4-1; length: 13; size: -; D: TRBD2; CDR3: ASSQVGSGGGELF
J: TRBJ1-3; V: TRBV13; length: 11; size: -; D: TRBD1; CDR3: ASSSGQGDTIY
J: TRBJ2-6; V: TRBV4-1; length: 13; size: -; D: -; CDR3: ASSRYGSGANVLT
J: TRBJ1-5; V: TRBV5-6; length: 12; size: -; D: TRBD1; CDR3: ASSLGQGHRPQH
J: TRBJ2-7; V: TRBV2; length: 12; size: once; D: TRBD1; CDR3: ASSSGQLSYEQY
J: TRBJ2-3; V: TRBV6-5; length: 14; size: -; D: TRBD2; CDR3: ASSYSTSGATDTQY
J: TRBJ2-5; V: TRBV7-2; length: 12; size: -; D: TRBD1; CDR3: ASTPRDSEKTQY
J: TRBJ2-6; V: TRBV30; length: 13; size: once; D: -; CDR3: AWSVLGRGANVLT
J: TRBJ2-7; V: TRBV28; length: 11; size: -; D: -; CDR3: ASSSPQGYEQY
J: TRBJ1-3; V: TRBV5-1; length: 11; size: few; D: -; CDR3: ASSPEGGGTIY
J: TRBJ1-1; V: TRBV5-1; length: 13; size: -; D: TRBD1; CDR3: ASSLGTGTNTEAF
J: TRBJ2-7; V: TRBV5-1; length: 11; size: -; D: -; CDR3: ASSLDLRDEQY
J: TRBJ1-1; V: TRBV13; length: 11; size: once; D: -; CDR3: ASSLGGVTEAF
J: TRBJ2-7; V: TRBV30; length: 12; size: -; D: TRBD2; CDR3: AWSVGTTLAEQY
J: TRBJ1-4; V: TRBV7-9; length: 13; size: -; D: TRBD1; CDR3: ASSSTGVTNEKLF
J: TRBJ1-1; V: TRBV5-1; length: 12; size: -; D: -; CDR3: ASSLGTLGTEAF
J: TRBJ1-1; V: TRBV25-1; length: 11; size: -; D: -; CDR3: ASKGVRDTEAF
J: TRBJ2-5; V: TRBV5-3; length: 16; size: -; D: TRBD2; CDR3: ARSSPLAGGRVRETQY
J: TRBJ1-4; V: TRBV7-2; length: 12; size: -; D: -; CDR3: ASRTGERGEKLF
J: TRBJ2-1; V: TRBV5-4; length: 13; size: -; D: -; CDR3: ASSFDWGPYNEQF
J: TRBJ2-2; V: TRBV27; length: 14; size: -; D: -; CDR3: ASSTRTDKNTGELF
J: TRBJ2-5; V: TRBV7-2; length: 13; size: -; D: TRBD1; CDR3: ASSLLGQGVETQY
J: TRBJ2-5; V: TRBV5-1; length: 13; size: -; D: -; CDR3: ASSLGPADRETQY
J: TRBJ2-7; V: TRBV4-2; length: 13; size: once; D: -; CDR3: ASSQERGRASEQY
J: TRBJ2-3; V: TRBV2; length: 11; size: -; D: -; CDR3: ASREGQSDTQY
J: TRBJ2-2; V: TRBV5-1; length: 13; size: -; D: TRBD1; CDR3: ASSLSGTGTGELF
J: TRBJ2-1; V: TRBV6-5; length: 14; size: -; D: -; CDR3: ASSSSQRGSYNEQF
J: TRBJ2-7; V: TRBV5-6; length: 12; size: -; D: -; CDR3: ASRPVGRYYEQY
J: TRBJ1-5; V: TRBV19; length: 13; size: once; D: TRBD1; CDR3: ASSTRTGEGQPQH
J: TRBJ2-2; V: TRBV2; length: 12; size: -; D: TRBD2; CDR3: ASRIGTTTGELF
J: TRBJ1-2; V: TRBV5-6; length: 12; size: few; D: TRBD1; CDR3: ASSTRDSTRGYT
J: TRBJ1-2; V: TRBV7-9; length: 10; size: -; D: -; CDR3: ASSPNRAGYT
J: TRBJ2-3; V: TRBV5-4; length: 12; size: -; D: -; CDR3: ASSFQGSTDTQY
J: TRBJ1-1; V: TRBV4-3; length: 17; size: -; D: TRBD1; CDR3: ASSQDLIRRGQGNTEAF
J: TRBJ1-1; V: TRBV7-3; length: 12; size: -; D: -; CDR3: ASSTGQGSTEAF
J: TRBJ2-1; V: TRBV5-4; length: 14; size: -; D: TRBD2; CDR3: ASSSLGGAEYNEQF
J: TRBJ1-1; V: TRBV12-5; length: 12; size: -; D: TRBD1; CDR3: ASGVRGQGTEAF
J: TRBJ2-7; V: TRBV10-3; length: 12; size: once; D: TRBD2; CDR3: AISQTSGGGEQY
J: TRBJ2-7; V: TRBV7-9; length: 13; size: -; D: TRBD1; CDR3: ASSLPAGGKYEQY